This T cell receptor beta chain was observed in a study of blood T cells in healthy people across ages. Study information: Per every two T cells, about one barcoded beta molecule was captured by template switching.

CDR1 LNHDA and CDR2 SQIVND come from the germline V gene (reference sequence). The CDR3 contains 13 residues. Between the trimmed V and J ends, which lost 10 bases and 0 bases, there was a span of 12 bases. On this clonotype: The antigen remains undetermined.

Using a J-beta primer mix together with a sample-barcoded 5' primer, a second PCR was run for roughly 6 to 12 cycles. The authors tagged each cDNA molecule using a template-switch adaptor with 12 random nucleotides. A single record per CDR3 protein comes from TCRdb applying MiXCR to the 5' RACE reads. In the table there are under 950,000 distinct CDR3 sequences, approximately 21% of which are singletons. General observations from the study: There were more naive CD4+ cells and higher diversity in long-lived donors than in aged donors.

The V gene is TRBV19, the J gene TRBJ1-1; D remains unclear. The TCR comes from a man between 65 and 79 years old in good health. The sample comprised blood. CDR3 sequence: CATTQYMNTEAFF. CDR3 nucleotide sequence: TGTGCCACCACACAGTACATGAACACTGAAGCTTTCTTT.